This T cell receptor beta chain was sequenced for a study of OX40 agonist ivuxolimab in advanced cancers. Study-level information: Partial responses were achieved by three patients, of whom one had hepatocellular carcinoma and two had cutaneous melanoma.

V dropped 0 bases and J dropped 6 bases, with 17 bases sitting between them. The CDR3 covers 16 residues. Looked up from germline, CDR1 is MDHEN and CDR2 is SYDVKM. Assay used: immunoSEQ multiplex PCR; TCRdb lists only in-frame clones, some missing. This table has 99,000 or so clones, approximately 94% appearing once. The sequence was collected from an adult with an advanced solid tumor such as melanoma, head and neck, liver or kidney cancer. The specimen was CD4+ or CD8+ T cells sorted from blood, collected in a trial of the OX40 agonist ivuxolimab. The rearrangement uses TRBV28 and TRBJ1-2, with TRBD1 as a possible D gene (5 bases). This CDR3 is CASSLWLAGFRNGYTF. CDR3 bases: TGTGCCAGCAGTTTATGGCTGGCAGGGTTCCGAAATGGCTACACCTTC.